The T cell receptor beta chain under discussion was sequenced for a study of patients and donors after allogeneic stem cell transplantation. Each CDR3 protein is one row after TCRdb ran MiXCR on the RT-PCR reads. Among roughly 960,000 distinct CDR3 sequences listed, roughly 18% were seen once. This clonotype was recorded at least ten times. Germline CDR1 and CDR2: ENHRY and SYGVKD. The CDR3 spans 14 residues. With 10 bases removed from V and 2 bases from J, the gap between germline ends came to 12 bases. The rearrangement joins TRBV10-3 to TRBJ2-6; a weak D match, TRBD1 (6 bases). Specimen: blood, either unsorted or a sorted T cell fraction (not recorded which). The receptor comes from a human donor who was either an allogeneic HSCT recipient or a stem cell or donor lymphocyte infusion donor (not recorded which). It is not recorded whose cells these are; they may come from a transplant donor. In DNA, the CDR3 is TGTGCCACAGCGGACAGCACTGGGGCCAACGTCCTGACTTTC. Translating gives CATADSTGANVLTF.